The source of this TCR beta chain is a study of early T cells in non-severe SARS-CoV-2 infection. This clonotype was seen many times. TCRdb recomputed calls from the 5' RACE reads with MiXCR, one row per CDR3 protein. The sample yields roughly 30,000 distinct CDR3 sequences, about 4.5% seen once. The CDR3 runs to 13 residues. Between the trimmed V and J ends, which lost 3 bases and 4 bases, there was a span of 10 bases. Germline CDR1 and CDR2: MGHDK and SYGVNS. The source material was whole blood. This clonotype was sampled from an adult who was a healthcare worker with PCR-confirmed SARS-CoV-2 infection or an uninfected control (not recorded which). The V gene is TRBV25-1, the J gene TRBJ2-7; D may be TRBD2 (5 bases). The CDR3 sequence is CASSEWIAYEQYF. The CDR3 DNA follows: TGTGCCAGCAGTGAGTGGATAGCGTACGAGCAGTACTTC.